Sequencing of this T cell receptor beta chain was carried out in a study of blood T cell repertoires in COVID-19. Method: immunoSEQ multiplex PCR; TCRdb's copy keeps in-frame clones and lacks some. This table holds a few hundred thousand clones, more than 85% found once. The CDR3 is made up of 15 amino acids. The V gene's germline CDR1 is LNHDA and CDR2 SQIVND (reference sequence). Trimming took 3 bases from V and 1 from J, leaving 12 bases between them. The gene calls are TRBV19 and TRBJ1-1, with a possible D match to TRBD1 (5 bases). The sequenced sample consisted of peripheral blood. This TCR was sampled from a person aged 18-29 years with COVID-19, enrolled during active disease. The CDR3 DNA sequence: TGTGCCAGTAGTATCCTTGCCAGGGCGAACACTGAAGCTTTCTTT. It encodes CASSILARANTEAFF.